The 24 T cell receptor beta chains given below trace back to one sample, sequenced in a study of cytotoxic CD8 clonotypes in ibrutinib-treated CLL. Data came from immunoSEQ multiplex PCR; TCRdb stores just in-frame clones and leaves some out. Here the sample spans about 140,000 clones, 70% to 90% being singletons. The sample consisted of PBMCs, taken after 36 months of ibrutinib treatment. The receptors derive from a human donor with chronic lymphocytic leukemia.

V usage is TRBV9 and J usage is TRBJ2-7, with 9 bases lining up with TRBD1. Germline loops: CDR1 SGDLS, CDR2 YYNGEE. CDR3 size: 16 residues. J gave up 4 bases and V 2 bases, and 10 bases lay outside the gene matches. CDR3 region: CASSVASGTGNYEQYF. CDR3 in DNA: TGTGCCAGCAGCGTTGCGTCTGGGACAGGGAATTACGAGCAGTACTTC.

The rearrangement uses TRBV2 and TRBJ2-4; tentatively, D is TRBD1 (5 bases). The V and J ends lost 7 bases and 0 bases respectively, with 16 bases between them. The CDR3 length is 16 residues. Germline CDR1 is SNHLY and CDR2 is FYNNEI. The CDR3 reads CASKRTSALAKNIQYF. CDR3 DNA: TGTGCCAGCAAGAGGACATCAGCTTTAGCCAAAAACATTCAGTACTTC.

The chain carries TRBV7-3 and TRBJ2-1; the D call may be TRBD1 or TRBD2 (5 bases each). The V end lost 5 bases, the J end lost 8 bases, and 13 bases lay between the germline ends. The CDR3 runs 13 residues. Germline CDR1 and CDR2: SGHTA and FQGTGA. CDR3 DNA sequence: TGTGCCAGCAGCCGGGACCCCGTGGATGAGCAGTTCTTC. Protein product: CASSRDPVDEQFF. Looking up the rest from reference TRBV7-3 and TRBJ2-1 gives the full variable domain: GAGVSQTPSNKVTEKGKYVELRCDPISGHTALYWYRQSLGQGPEFLIYFQGTGAADDSGLPNDRFFAVRPEGSVSTLKIQRTERGDSAVYLCASSRDPVDEQFFGPGTRLTVL.

V usage is TRBV19 and J usage is TRBJ1-5; D may be TRBD1 (6 bases). This CDR3 contains 16 residues. The germline V gene has CDR1 LNHDA and CDR2 SQIVND (reference sequence). Trimming removed 5 bases from V and 0 bases from J, with 14 bases in between. In DNA, the CDR3 is TGTGCCAGTAGTTCCCAGGGGAACGGTAGCAATCAGCCCCAGCATTTT. It codes for CASSSQGNGSNQPQHF.

This chain links TRBV18 with TRBJ1-1, with TRBD1 matching over 8 bases. CDR3 length: 18 residues. The V and J ends lost 2 bases and 0 bases, in that order; junction bases with no gene match: 11. The V gene's germline CDR1 is KGHSH and CDR2 LQKENI. The chain's CDR3 is CASSPGVQGGSLNTEAFF. The CDR3 DNA reads TGTGCCAGCTCACCAGGGGTACAGGGGGGATCGTTGAACACTGAAGCTTTCTTT.

This chain connects TRBV28 to TRBJ1-4; 9 nucleotides agree with TRBD1. The germline CDR1 and CDR2 sequences are MDHEN and SYDVKM. The trim removed 5 bases at V and 5 bases at J, leaving 6 bases unmatched. This CDR3 has 15 residues. The DNA of the CDR3 is TGTGCCAGCAGTCAAGGGGACAGGGAAAATGAAAAACTGTTTTTT. It encodes CASSQGDRENEKLFF.

The chain uses TRBV13 and TRBJ2-3, with 15 bases matching TRBD2. This CDR3 spans 18 amino acids. Trimming removed 5 bases from V and 2 bases from J; junction bases left unmatched: 8. Germline lookup yields CDR1 PRHDT and CDR2 FYEKMQ (reference sequence). The CDR3 spells CASSTGTSGGLFTDTQYF. The CDR3 DNA sequence: TGTGCCAGCAGCACAGGGACTAGCGGGGGGCTTTTCACAGATACGCAGTATTTT. Based on the CDR3 plus reference TRBV13 and TRBJ2-3, the full variable domain is AAGVIQSPRHLIKEKRETATLKCYPIPRHDTVYWYQQGPGQDPQFLISFYEKMQSDKGSIPDRFSAQQFSDYHSELNMSSLELGDSALYFCASSTGTSGGLFTDTQYFGPGTRLTVL.

V usage is TRBV28 and J usage is TRBJ2-7; D could derive from TRBD1 or TRBD2 (7 bases each). V dropped 7 bases and J dropped 4 bases, with 20 bases sitting between them. This CDR3 has 15 residues. In germline, CDR1 is MDHEN, CDR2 SYDVKM. CDR3 sequence: CASNPTGREWYEQYF. The CDR3, as DNA: TGTGCCAGCAACCCGACAGGGAGGGAATGGTACGAGCAGTACTTC.

V usage is TRBV7-9 and J usage is TRBJ2-1; TRBD2 matches at 7 bases. J was trimmed by 7 bases and V by 8 bases; bases with no gene match: 5. This CDR3 spans 12 amino acids. The germline CDR1 and CDR2 sequences are SEHNR and FQNEAQ (reference sequence). DNA of the CDR3: TGTGCCAGCCGGGGCGGGAGAAATGAGCAGTTCTTC. Protein sequence: CASRGGRNEQFF.

The chain carries TRBV28 and TRBJ2-1; D call uncertain. CDR1 MDHEN and CDR2 SYDVKM come from the germline V gene. This CDR3 contains 12 residues. V lost 8 bases to trimming and J lost 9 bases, with 14 bases between them. CDR3 amino acids: CASANREGEQFF. CDR3 in DNA: TGTGCCAGCGCCAACCGAGAAGGTGAGCAGTTCTTC.

The chain is built from TRBV5-4 and TRBJ2-1; 9 nucleotides match TRBD2. V lost 1 base to trimming and J lost 8 bases; unmatched junction nucleotides: 10. This CDR3 region has 16 residues. Germline loops: CDR1 SGHNT, CDR2 YYREEE (reference sequence). CDR3 in DNA: TGTGCCAGCAGCTTGAGTCGGCGGGAGGGCCGGGATGAGCAGTTCTTC. Translated: CASSLSRREGRDEQFF.

The gene calls are TRBV7-3 and TRBJ2-1; D gene ambiguous. Looked up from germline, CDR1 is SGHTA and CDR2 is FQGTGA. V shed 0 bases and J shed 10 bases, with 7 bases lying between them. This CDR3 has 12 residues. As DNA, the CDR3 is TGTGCCAGCAGCTTAACGGGTTGGGAGCAGTTCTTC. Translation gives CASSLTGWEQFF.

The chain combines TRBV15 with TRBJ2-7; 11 positions agree with TRBD2. The CDR3 sequence is 17 residues long. V was clipped by 0 bases and J by 7 bases; unmatched bases: 11. Germline CDR1 reads LNHNV; CDR2 reads YYDKDF (reference sequence). The DNA for the CDR3 is TGTGCCACCAGCAGAGATCCGGGACTAGCGGCCTCTAGGGAGCAGTACTTC. Residues: CATSRDPGLAASREQYF.

The chain joins TRBV5-5 to TRBJ1-1; 7 nucleotides agree with TRBD1. CDR1 SGHKS and CDR2 YYEKEE come from the germline V gene (reference sequence). The trim removed 4 bases at V and 1 base at J, leaving 4 bases unmatched. This CDR3 has 14 amino acids. As DNA, the CDR3 is TGTGCCAGCAGCCTGGGACAGCGGAACACTGAAGCTTTCTTT. Residues: CASSLGQRNTEAFF. Full variable domain (rest looked up from reference TRBV5-5 and TRBJ1-1): DAGVTQSPTHLIKTRGQQVTLRCSPISGHKSVSWYQQVLGQGPQFIFQYYEKEERGRGNFPDRFSARQFPNYSSELNVNALLLGDSALYLCASSLGQRNTEAFFGQGTRLTVV.

The genes are TRBV25-1 and TRBJ1-5; no clear D. V was shortened by 3 bases and J by 4 bases, with 4 bases between the two germline ends. The CDR3 runs to 12 residues. The germline CDR1 and CDR2 sequences are MGHDK and SYGVNS. This chain's CDR3 is CASSEWNQPQHF. The CDR3 DNA sequence: TGTGCCAGCAGTGAGTGGAATCAGCCCCAGCATTTT.

The gene calls are TRBV2 and TRBJ2-2; unclear D gene. Trimming cost V 4 bases and J 4 bases, with 13 bases left between them. The CDR3 is made up of 15 amino acids. In germline, CDR1 is SNHLY, CDR2 FYNNEI. The CDR3 region is CASSASRASTGELFF. The CDR3 DNA is TGTGCCAGCAGTGCTAGTCGAGCGTCCACCGGGGAGCTGTTTTTT.

This clone came up once. The chain links TRBV7-9 to TRBJ2-3; D gene ambiguous. The CDR3 extends over 11 amino acids. Trimming cost V 3 bases and J 6 bases, with 4 bases left between them. The germline gives CDR1 SEHNR, CDR2 FQNEAQ (reference sequence). The CDR3 nucleotides are TGTGCCAGCAGCTTTCTGGATACGCAGTATTTT. Translating it yields CASSFLDTQYF.

The chain links TRBV7-9 to TRBJ2-1; either TRBD1 or TRBD2 may fit D (6 bases each). Germline values: CDR1 SEHNR, CDR2 FQNEAQ (reference sequence). V was shortened by 5 bases and J by 7 bases, with 24 bases between the two germline ends. The CDR3 length is 17 residues. The CDR3 DNA reads as TGTGCCAGCAGCCATGAGTTGACGGGGGCTGGGTGGAATGAGCAGTTCTTC. As protein: CASSHELTGAGWNEQFF. The full variable domain, in which reference TRBV7-9 and TRBJ2-1 provide the parts outside the CDR3, is DTGVSQNPRHKITKRGQNVTFRCDPISEHNRLYWYRQTLGQGPEFLTYFQNEAQLEKSRLLSDRFSAERPKGSFSTLEIQRTEQGDSAMYLCASSHELTGAGWNEQFFGPGTRLTVL.

This chain joins TRBV7-9 and TRBJ2-1; 10 positions match TRBD2. CDR1 is SEHNR and CDR2 is FQNEAQ in the germline V gene (reference sequence). V shed 2 bases, J shed 8 bases, and the junction held 9 bases outside the gene matches. The CDR3 runs 16 residues. The CDR3 bases are TGTGCCAGCAGCTTAAGAGGAGCGGGAGGGGCGGATGAGCAGTTCTTC. The encoded protein is CASSLRGAGGADEQFF.

The rearrangement uses TRBV7-6 and TRBJ1-1; possible D gene TRBD1, 6 bases. Between the trimmed V and J ends, which lost 5 bases and 1 base, there was a span of 14 bases. This CDR3 contains 15 residues. Looked up from germline, CDR1 is SGHVS and CDR2 is FNYEAQ. CDR3: CASSPAGAPNTEAFF. The CDR3 DNA follows: TGTGCCAGCAGCCCTGCGGGGGCACCGAACACTGAAGCTTTCTTT.

The rearrangement joins TRBV27 to TRBJ1-1; no firm D call. This CDR3 is 13 amino acids long. Between the trimmed V and J ends, which lost 5 bases and 0 bases, there was a span of 7 bases. CDR1 and CDR2 (germline): MNHEY, SMNVEV (reference sequence). In DNA form, the CDR3 reads TGTGCCAGCAGTCTCACAGTGAACACTGAAGCTTTCTTT. It is translated as CASSLTVNTEAFF.

The gene calls are TRBV4-1 and TRBJ2-3; 7 nucleotides agree with TRBD2. The trim removed 4 bases at V and 4 bases at J, leaving 17 bases unmatched. The CDR3 loop spans 18 amino acids. From germline, CDR1 is MGHRA and CDR2 YSYEKL. The CDR3 DNA reads as TGCGCCAGCAGCCCCCGGGGGGAGGGAGGGCCTGGGGCAGATACGCAGTATTTT. As protein: CASSPRGEGGPGADTQYF.

The V and J genes are TRBV4-1 and TRBJ2-7; D is perhaps TRBD2 (6 bases). The CDR3 extends over 15 amino acids. Germline V lookup: CDR1 MGHRA, CDR2 YSYEKL. Between the trimmed V and J ends, which lost 4 bases and 6 bases, there was a span of 19 bases. CDR3 protein: CASSPMTSPFGEQYF. CDR3 nucleotide sequence: TGCGCCAGCAGCCCCATGACTAGTCCCTTCGGCGAGCAGTACTTC.

The V call is TRBV10-3, the J call TRBJ1-1; TRBD1 is a possible D gene (6 bases). Trimming pared 6 bases from V and 1 base from J, leaving 12 bases between. Germline loops: CDR1 ENHRY, CDR2 SYGVKD. This CDR3 is 14 amino acids long. CDR3 amino acids: CAIRGRTENTEAFF. CDR3 DNA: TGTGCCATCAGGGGGAGGACAGAGAACACTGAAGCTTTCTTT.